This entry concerns a single T cell receptor (beta chain). Its antigen is not known. This record comes from a study of blood T cells in healthy people across ages. General observations from the study: Older age went with lower TCR beta diversity per million T cells, in a roughly linear way.

A second about 6 to 12 cycle PCR used barcoded and J-beta primers. TCRdb recomputed calls from the 5' RACE reads with MiXCR, one row per CDR3 protein. The sample lists over 1,300,000 distinct CDR3 sequences, 55% to 75% occurring once. V lost 0 bases, J lost 7 bases, and 15 bases lay in between. This CDR3 is 15 amino acids long. Germline CDR1 and CDR2: SGHAT and FQNNGV. Isolation per sample recovered at least 7 million PBMCs. This chain links TRBV11-2 with TRBJ1-2, with D tentatively TRBD1 (6 bases). The specimen sequenced was blood. The source of this sequence is a man between 18 and 29 years old in good health. CDR3 amino acids: CASSLEPGGFGGYTF. The CDR3 DNA reads as TGTGCCAGCAGCTTAGAACCTGGGGGCTTTGGTGGCTACACCTTC.